This TCR beta chain appears in the sequencing data of a study of radiation and T cells in renal cell carcinoma. Across the study: Nephrectomy followed 15 Gy stereotactic body radiation by 4 weeks.

As for time point: baseline pretreatment blood. Specified treatment: 15 Gy SBRT to primary tumor, nephrectomy 4 weeks later. After SBRT, blood was collected at 2 and 4 weeks, plus baseline. The tumor was a clear cell renal cell carcinoma. Germline V gives CDR1 SEHNR, CDR2 FQNEAQ (reference sequence). J lost 6 bases, V lost 0 bases, and 3 bases had no gene match. The CDR3 totals 14 residues. Assay used: immunoSEQ multiplex PCR; TCRdb lists only in-frame clones, some missing. Among 120,000 to 150,000 clones listed, about 85% were seen once. This receptor was obtained from a woman aged 65 to 85 with renal cell carcinoma. This sample comprised blood, obtained from a patient whose treatment included radiotherapy and nephrectomy. The chain recombines TRBV7-9 with TRBJ2-7, with 9 bases fitting TRBD2. CDR3 nucleotides: TGTGCCAGCAGCTTAGCGGGTAGCGGGGGCGAGCAGTACTTC. Translated: CASSLAGSGGEQYF.